This entry lists 21 T cell receptor beta chains sequenced from one sample in a study of blood T cell repertoires in COVID-19. Profiling relied on immunoSEQ multiplex PCR, and the TCRdb table lists in-frame clones only, not all of them. This sample has around 250,000 clones, with just over 85% found just once. Input material: PBMCs or T cells enriched from blood (not recorded which). These receptors came from a man younger than 30 who had recovered from COVID-19.

The chain recombines TRBV27 with TRBJ2-7; D might be TRBD2 (5 bases). The CDR3 spans 15 residues. The ends were cut back, 6 bases at V and 6 bases at J, with 21 bases in the middle. Germline V gene lookup returns CDR1 MNHEY and CDR2 SMNVEV (reference sequence). CDR3 nucleotides: TGTGCCAGCAGCTATAACCGAATGGAGGCGGGCGAGCAGTACTTC. This sequence encodes CASSYNRMEAGEQYF.

The rearrangement links TRBV29-1 to TRBJ2-7, with 7 positions matching TRBD1. The CDR3 has 12 amino acids. Germline V CDR1 and CDR2: SQVTM, ANQGSEA. V dropped 6 bases and J dropped 2; count of bases not matched to a gene: 4. Written as DNA, the CDR3 is TGCAGCGTGGGACAGTCCCCCTACGAGCAGTACTTC. Protein product: CSVGQSPYEQYF.

The chain uses TRBV7-9 and TRBJ1-6; no firm D call. This CDR3 is 14 amino acids long. The germline V and J ends were trimmed by 3 bases and 5 bases, with 8 bases remaining between them. Germline CDR1 is SEHNR and CDR2 is FQNEAQ (reference sequence). The CDR3 reads CASSLRRDNSPLHF. DNA of the CDR3: TGTGCCAGCAGCTTGAGACGGGATAATTCACCCCTCCACTTT.

The chain couples TRBV24-1 to TRBJ1-5; D gene unclear. The CDR3 contains 16 residues. Germline V gene data show CDR1 as KGHDR and CDR2 as SFDVKD. V gave up 4 bases and J gave up 0 bases, with 12 bases separating them. CDR3 nucleotide sequence: TGTGCCACCAGTGACAAGGACTGGTATAGCAATCAGCCCCAGCATTTT. It translates to CATSDKDWYSNQPQHF.

This clone occurred once. J is TRBJ1-3 and V is TRBV4-2, with 8 bases lining up with TRBD1. The V and J ends lost 0 bases and 0 bases, in that order; junction bases with no gene match: 7. The CDR3 sequence is 18 residues long. Per the germline V gene, CDR1 is LGHNA and CDR2 is YNFKEQ. CDR3 in amino acids: CASSQETGGTSSGNTIYF. Here the CDR3 DNA reads TGTGCCAGCAGCCAAGAAACAGGGGGGACCAGCTCTGGAAACACCATATATTTT.

The chain employs TRBV2 and TRBJ1-3; D gene uncertain. The CDR3 consists of 17 residues. V lost 5 bases, J lost 0 bases, and 17 bases lay in between. Germline V lookup: CDR1 SNHLY, CDR2 FYNNEI. This CDR3 is CASSPGYQRGSGNTIYF. The CDR3 DNA sequence: TGTGCCAGCAGTCCTGGATACCAACGGGGCTCTGGAAACACCATATATTTT.

The chain combines TRBV6-5 with TRBJ2-2, with 11 positions matching TRBD2. Germline V lookup: CDR1 MNHEY, CDR2 SVGAGI. The V and J ends lost 4 bases and 2 bases, in that order; junction bases with no gene match: 3. The CDR3 spans 16 residues. The DNA of the CDR3 is TGTGCCAGCAGTTTTCTAGCGGGAGGAAACACCGGGGAGCTGTTTTTT. It codes for CASSFLAGGNTGELFF.

This clone is a singleton in its sample. J is TRBJ1-4 and V is TRBV5-1; 10 bases are a match to TRBD1. With V trimmed by 8 bases and J by 1 base, 2 bases remained unmatched. The CDR3 covers 14 residues. Germline V CDR1 and CDR2: SGHRS, YFSETQ. Here the CDR3 DNA reads TGCGCCAGTGGGACAGGGGAAACTAATGAAAAACTGTTTTTT. This sequence encodes CASGTGETNEKLFF.

This chain links TRBV10-1 with TRBJ1-1, with a possible D match to TRBD1 (5 bases). V was clipped by 2 bases and J by 3 bases, with 10 bases between them. This CDR3 contains 14 residues. Germline values: CDR1 WNHNN, CDR2 SYGVQD (reference sequence). This CDR3 reads CASSEGALDTEAFF. As DNA, the CDR3 is TGCGCCAGCAGTGAGGGGGCATTGGACACTGAAGCTTTCTTT.

V is TRBV5-1 and J is TRBJ2-3, with 8 bases fitting TRBD2. CDR1 and CDR2 (germline): SGHRS, YFSETQ. Unmatched junction bases numbered 11, after V lost 4 bases and J lost 4 bases. This CDR3 region has 16 residues. For the CDR3, the DNA is TGCGCCAGCAGCGCCTTAGGGGCGGGGGGCGCAGATACGCAGTATTTT. This sequence encodes CASSALGAGGADTQYF.

The rearrangement uses TRBV18 and TRBJ1-5, with D possibly being TRBD1 (5 bases). There are 14 residues in the CDR3. V was pared by 3 bases and J by 7 bases, with 13 bases between. Germline assignment: CDR1 KGHSH and CDR2 LQKENI. CDR3 region: CASSPRGEGQPQHF. The CDR3 DNA is TGTGCCAGCTCACCCCGGGGGGAGGGGCAGCCCCAGCATTTT.

V and J are TRBV6-5 and TRBJ1-6; TRBD1 matches at 7 bases. There are 12 residues in the CDR3. The germline V gene encodes CDR1 MNHEY and CDR2 SVGAGI. Trimming at V came to 8 bases and at J to 6 bases, leaving 1 base not matched to a gene. The CDR3 loop is CASGTVNSPLHF. CDR3 nucleotides: TGTGCCAGCGGGACAGTTAATTCACCCCTCCACTTT.

The CDR3 bases are TGCGCCAGCAGCCTCGGACAGTTCCCCTCCTCGTATGGCTACACCTTC. The encoded protein is CASSLGQFPSSYGYTF. V is TRBV5-1 and J is TRBJ1-2; D is possibly TRBD1 (6 bases). The CDR3 is made up of 16 amino acids. Germline CDR1 SGHRS, CDR2 YFSETQ. Trimming shortened V by 4 bases and J by 5 bases, and 21 bases separated the two germline ends. Full variable domain (rest looked up from reference TRBV5-1 and TRBJ1-2): KAGVTQTPRYLIKTRGQQVTLSCSPISGHRSVSWYQQTPGQGLQFLFEYFSETQRNKGNFPGRFSGRQFSNSRSEMNVSTLELGDSALYLCASSLGQFPSSYGYTFGSGTRLTVV.

Remarks on this clone: This sample also contains other DNA sequences that code for the same CDR3. The V and J genes are TRBV24-1 and TRBJ2-3, with 8 bases that match TRBD2. The CDR3 extends over 15 amino acids. The V gene's germline CDR1 is KGHDR and CDR2 SFDVKD. After removal of 3 bases from V and 2 bases from J, the junction contained 3 bases not matched to a gene. CDR3 DNA sequence: TGTGCCACCAGTGATCTAGCGGGCGACACAGATACGCAGTATTTT. Translated: CATSDLAGDTDTQYF.

This chain links TRBV11-2 with TRBJ1-1; 10 bases match TRBD1. J lost 5 bases, V lost 4 bases, and 4 bases had no gene match. The germline CDR1 and CDR2 sequences are SGHAT and FQNNGV. The CDR3 extends over 14 amino acids. The CDR3 spells CASSSGQGGTEAFF. The CDR3 DNA is TGTGCCAGCAGCTCAGGACAGGGGGGTACTGAAGCTTTCTTT.

The chain recombines TRBV5-1 with TRBJ1-1, with TRBD1 matching over 9 bases. J gave up 1 base and V 6 bases, and 10 bases lay outside the gene matches. This CDR3 has 16 residues. CDR1 and CDR2 from the germline V gene are SGHRS and YFSETQ. DNA of the CDR3: TGCGCCAGCACCTTAAAACAGGGGGCATGGAACACTGAAGCTTTCTTT. Encoded protein: CASTLKQGAWNTEAFF.

The CDR3 nucleotides read TGTGCCAGCAGCTTGGTCGTAGGGGCAACTAATGAAAAACTGTTTTTT. Protein: CASSLVVGATNEKLFF. The V call is TRBV5-5, the J call TRBJ1-4; maybe TRBD1 (5 bases). Per germline, CDR1 SGHKS and CDR2 YYEKEE (reference sequence). V shed 0 bases and J shed 0 bases, with 9 bases lying between them. CDR3 size: 16 residues.

V and J are TRBV12-3 or TRBV12-4 and TRBJ2-5; possible D gene TRBD2, 6 bases. The CDR3 is 13 residues long. The V and J ends lost 5 bases and 4 bases respectively, with 11 bases between them. The CDR3 DNA sequence: TGTGCCAGCAGTGTTAACGGGAGAGAGACCCAGTACTTC. As protein: CASSVNGRETQYF.

CDR3 DNA: TGTGCCATCAGTGAGTTGACAGGGAGTATCTATGGCTACACCTTC. Residues: CAISELTGSIYGYTF. The chain has TRBV10-3 and TRBJ1-2; 7 bases fit TRBD1. V lost 1 base to trimming and J lost 4 bases; unmatched junction nucleotides: 6. CDR3 length equals 15 residues. CDR1 and CDR2 (germline): ENHRY, SYGVKD.

The chain combines TRBV28 with TRBJ2-7; TRBD1 matches 7 bases. The CDR3 totals 18 residues. V was pared by 6 bases and J by 7 bases, with 24 bases of the junction left unmatched. In germline, CDR1 is MDHEN, CDR2 SYDVKM. The CDR3 DNA reads as TGTGCCAGCAGCTCACAAAGGGAGAGACAGGGTCGTTTCGGTGAGCAGTACTTC. Translation: CASSSQRERQGRFGEQYF.

The gene calls are TRBV12-5 and TRBJ1-1; possible D gene TRBD1, 5 bases. The germline CDR1 and CDR2 sequences are LGHNT and FRNRAP. Trimming cost V 6 bases and J 3 bases, with 8 bases left between them. This CDR3 is 12 amino acids long. For the CDR3, the DNA is TGTGCTAGTGGCTGGGGGGACACTGAAGCTTTCTTT. Protein product: CASGWGDTEAFF.